This TCR beta chain was sequenced for a study of PD-1 blockade in classical Hodgkin lymphoma. General observations from the study: Whoever responded completely had baseline diversity much like that seen in newly diagnosed patients. Diminished baseline TCR diversity has been reported in newly diagnosed patients relative to healthy donors.

V was pared by 2 bases and J by 8 bases, with 6 bases of the junction left unmatched. CDR3 size: 13 residues. The germline V gene has CDR1 SGHNT and CDR2 YYREEE (reference sequence). All patients experienced relapse after autologous stem cell transplantation, and brentuximab vedotin exposure was variable. Best outcomes ranged across complete response, partial response and progressive disease. Libraries were prepared by immunoSEQ multiplex PCR; TCRdb keeps only in-frame clonotypes and omits some of them. The sample holds about 25,000 clones, 60% to 80% seen once. As concerns this clone: Its antigen is currently unknown.

The sequence came from a human donor with classical Hodgkin lymphoma. The sample here was peripheral blood mononuclear cells (PBMCs), taken at baseline. This chain links TRBV5-4 with TRBJ1-1; TRBD1 matches at 7 bases. The CDR3 loop is CASSFSGQDEAFF. The CDR3 DNA is TGTGCCAGCAGCTTCTCAGGACAGGACGAAGCTTTCTTT.